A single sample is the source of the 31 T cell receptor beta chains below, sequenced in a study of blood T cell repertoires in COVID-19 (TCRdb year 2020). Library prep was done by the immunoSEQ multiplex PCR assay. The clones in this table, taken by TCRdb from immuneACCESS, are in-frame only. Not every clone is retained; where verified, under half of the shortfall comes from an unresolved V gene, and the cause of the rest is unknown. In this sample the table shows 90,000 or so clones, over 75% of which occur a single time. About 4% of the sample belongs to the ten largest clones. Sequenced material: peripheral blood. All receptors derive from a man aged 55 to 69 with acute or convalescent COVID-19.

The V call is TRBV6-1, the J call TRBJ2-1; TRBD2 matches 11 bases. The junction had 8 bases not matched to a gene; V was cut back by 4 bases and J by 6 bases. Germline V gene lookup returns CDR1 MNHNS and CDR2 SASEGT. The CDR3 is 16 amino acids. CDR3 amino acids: CASSGYSGGALNEQFF. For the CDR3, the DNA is TGTGCCAGCAGTGGATATAGCGGGGGGGCCCTCAATGAGCAGTTCTTC.

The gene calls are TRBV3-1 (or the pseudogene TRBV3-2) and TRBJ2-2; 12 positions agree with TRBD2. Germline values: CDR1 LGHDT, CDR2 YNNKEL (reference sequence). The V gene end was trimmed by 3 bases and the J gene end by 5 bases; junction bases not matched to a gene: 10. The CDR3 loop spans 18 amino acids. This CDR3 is CASSHTLAGGPPTGELFF. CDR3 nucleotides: TGTGCCAGCAGCCATACTCTAGCGGGAGGGCCTCCTACCGGGGAGCTGTTTTTT.

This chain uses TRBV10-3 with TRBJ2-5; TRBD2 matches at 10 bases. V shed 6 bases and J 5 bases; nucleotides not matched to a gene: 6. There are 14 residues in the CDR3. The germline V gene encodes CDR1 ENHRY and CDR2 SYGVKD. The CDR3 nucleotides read TGTGCCATCAGGAGAAGCGGGGGGGCTGAGACCCAGTACTTC. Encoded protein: CAIRRSGGAETQYF.

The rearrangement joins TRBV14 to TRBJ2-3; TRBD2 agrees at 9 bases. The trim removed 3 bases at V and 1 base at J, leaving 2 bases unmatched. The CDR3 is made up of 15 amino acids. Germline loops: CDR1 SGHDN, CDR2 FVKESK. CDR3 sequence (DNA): TGTGCCAGCAGCCACAGACTAGCGGGCACAGATACGCAGTATTTT. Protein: CASSHRLAGTDTQYF.

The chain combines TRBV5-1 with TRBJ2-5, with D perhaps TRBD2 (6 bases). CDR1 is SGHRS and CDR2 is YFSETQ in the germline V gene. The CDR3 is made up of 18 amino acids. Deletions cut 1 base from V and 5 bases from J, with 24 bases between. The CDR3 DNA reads TGCGCCAGCAGCTTGTGGTTGTCTTCTAGCGCGAACGGGGAGACCCAGTACTTC. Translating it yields CASSLWLSSSANGETQYF.

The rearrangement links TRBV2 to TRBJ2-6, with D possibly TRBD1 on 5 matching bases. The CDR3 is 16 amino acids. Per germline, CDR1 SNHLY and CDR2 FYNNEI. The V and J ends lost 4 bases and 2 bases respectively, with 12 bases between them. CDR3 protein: CASSATASAGANVLTF. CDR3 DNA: TGTGCCAGCAGTGCGACAGCAAGCGCTGGGGCCAACGTCCTGACTTTC. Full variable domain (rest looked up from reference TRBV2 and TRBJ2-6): EPEVTQTPSHQVTQMGQEVILRCVPISNHLYFYWYRQILGQKVEFLVSFYNNEISEKSEIFDDQFSVERPDGSNFTLKIRSTKLEDSAMYFCASSATASAGANVLTFGAGSRLTVL.

The CDR3 DNA follows: TGTGCCAGTAGTGCCAGACTAGCGGGCCGCACAGATACGCAGTATTTT. This gives the protein CASSARLAGRTDTQYF. This chain uses TRBV19 with TRBJ2-3; 10 bases are shared with TRBD2. The CDR3 consists of 16 residues. V trimming: 5 bases; J trimming: 1 base; junction bases outside the gene matches: 6. Germline-derived CDR1 and CDR2 are LNHDA and SQIVND (reference sequence). The full variable domain, rest sourced from reference TRBV19 and TRBJ2-3, is DGGITQSPKYLFRKEGQNVTLSCEQNLNHDAMYWYRQDPGQGLRLIYYSQIVNDFQKGDIAEGYSVSREKKESFPLTVTSAQKNPTAFYLCASSARLAGRTDTQYFGPGTRLTVL.

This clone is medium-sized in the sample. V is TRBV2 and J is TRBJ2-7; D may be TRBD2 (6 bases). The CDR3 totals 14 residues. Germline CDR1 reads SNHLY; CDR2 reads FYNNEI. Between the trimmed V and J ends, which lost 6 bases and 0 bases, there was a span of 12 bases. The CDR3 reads CASRERVNSYEQYF. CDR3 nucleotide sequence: TGTGCCAGCAGAGAGCGGGTGAACTCCTACGAGCAGTACTTC.

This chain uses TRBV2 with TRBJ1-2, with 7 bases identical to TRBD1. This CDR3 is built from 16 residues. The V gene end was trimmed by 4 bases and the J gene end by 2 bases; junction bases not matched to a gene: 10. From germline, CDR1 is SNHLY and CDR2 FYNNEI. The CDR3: CASSVSGRGANYGYTF. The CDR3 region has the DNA TGTGCCAGCAGTGTAAGCGGCAGGGGGGCGAACTATGGCTACACCTTC.

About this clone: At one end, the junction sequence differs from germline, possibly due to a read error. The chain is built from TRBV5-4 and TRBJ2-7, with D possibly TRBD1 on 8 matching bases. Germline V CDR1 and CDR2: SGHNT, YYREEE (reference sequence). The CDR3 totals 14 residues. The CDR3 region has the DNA TGTGCCAGCAGCCCCTGGGGGGGACGTAGGTGGGACAGGTGG. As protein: CASSPWGGRRWDRW.

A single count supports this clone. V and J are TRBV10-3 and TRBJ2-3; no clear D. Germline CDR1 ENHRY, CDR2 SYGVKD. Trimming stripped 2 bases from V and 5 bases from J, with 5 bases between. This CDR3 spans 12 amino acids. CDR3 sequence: CAISETGDTQYF. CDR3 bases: TGTGCCATCAGTGAGACCGGAGATACGCAGTATTTT.

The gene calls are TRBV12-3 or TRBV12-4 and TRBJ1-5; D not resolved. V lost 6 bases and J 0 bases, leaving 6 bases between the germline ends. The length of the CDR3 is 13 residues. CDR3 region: CASSPYSNQPQHF. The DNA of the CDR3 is TGTGCCAGCAGCCCTTATAGCAATCAGCCCCAGCATTTT.

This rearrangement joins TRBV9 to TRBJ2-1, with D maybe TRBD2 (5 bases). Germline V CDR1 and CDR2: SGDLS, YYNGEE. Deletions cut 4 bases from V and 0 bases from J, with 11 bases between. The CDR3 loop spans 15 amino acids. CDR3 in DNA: TGTGCCAGCAGCCGGGGAGCTAGCTCCTACAATGAGCAGTTCTTC. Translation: CASSRGASSYNEQFF.

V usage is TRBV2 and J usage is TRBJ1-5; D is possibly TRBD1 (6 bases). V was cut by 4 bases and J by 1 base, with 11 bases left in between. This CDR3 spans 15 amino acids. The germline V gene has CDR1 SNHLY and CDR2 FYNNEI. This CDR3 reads CASSVNRVSNQPQHF. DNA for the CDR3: TGTGCCAGCAGTGTGAACAGGGTCAGCAATCAGCCCCAGCATTTT.

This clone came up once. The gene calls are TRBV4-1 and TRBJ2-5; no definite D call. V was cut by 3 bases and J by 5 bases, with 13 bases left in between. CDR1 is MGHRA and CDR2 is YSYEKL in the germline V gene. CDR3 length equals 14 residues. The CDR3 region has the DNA TGCGCCAGCAGCCAGTTGTACCAGAGGGAGACCCAGTACTTC. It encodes CASSQLYQRETQYF.

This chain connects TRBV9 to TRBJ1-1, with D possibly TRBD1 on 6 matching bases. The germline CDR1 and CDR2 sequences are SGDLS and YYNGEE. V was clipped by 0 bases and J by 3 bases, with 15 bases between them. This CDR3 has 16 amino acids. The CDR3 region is CASSVGGGPGDTEAFF. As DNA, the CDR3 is TGTGCCAGCAGCGTAGGCGGGGGGCCCGGGGACACTGAAGCTTTCTTT.

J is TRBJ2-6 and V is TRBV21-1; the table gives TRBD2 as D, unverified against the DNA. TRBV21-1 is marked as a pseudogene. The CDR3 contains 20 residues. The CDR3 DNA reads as TGTGCCAGCAGCAAAGCGCTTTTTACGGGGAGTCGGACTGGGGCCAACGTCCTGACTTTC. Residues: CASSKALFTGSRTGANVLTF.

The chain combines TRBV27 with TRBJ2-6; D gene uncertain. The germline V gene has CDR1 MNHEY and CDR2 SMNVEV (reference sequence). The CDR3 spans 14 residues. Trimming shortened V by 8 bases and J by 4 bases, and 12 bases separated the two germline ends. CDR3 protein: CASASPAGANVLTF. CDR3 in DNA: TGTGCCAGCGCTAGTCCGGCAGGGGCCAACGTCCTGACTTTC.

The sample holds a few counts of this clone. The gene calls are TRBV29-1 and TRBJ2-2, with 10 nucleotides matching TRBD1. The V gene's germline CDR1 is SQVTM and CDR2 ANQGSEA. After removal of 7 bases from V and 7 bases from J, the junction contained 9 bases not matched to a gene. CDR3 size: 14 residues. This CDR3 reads CSASGTGDGGELFF. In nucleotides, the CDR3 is TGCAGCGCCTCCGGGACAGGGGATGGCGGGGAGCTGTTTTTT.

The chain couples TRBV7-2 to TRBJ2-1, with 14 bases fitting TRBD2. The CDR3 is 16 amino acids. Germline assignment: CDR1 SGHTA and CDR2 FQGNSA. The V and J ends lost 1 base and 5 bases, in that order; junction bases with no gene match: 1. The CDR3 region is CASSLGLAGGDNEQFF. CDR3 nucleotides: TGTGCCAGCAGCTTAGGACTAGCGGGGGGGGACAATGAGCAGTTCTTC.

The CDR3, as DNA: TGTGCCAGCAGCTTGGTGGCGGTCCCTGAGCCCCAGCATTTT. This translates into CASSLVAVPEPQHF. The V and J genes are TRBV5-5 and TRBJ1-5; D not certain. Germline CDR1 is SGHKS and CDR2 is YYEKEE (reference sequence). V dropped 0 bases and J dropped 8 bases, with 12 bases sitting between them. CDR3 length equals 14 residues. Complete variable domain (other parts from reference TRBV5-5 and TRBJ1-5): DAGVTQSPTHLIKTRGQQVTLRCSPISGHKSVSWYQQVLGQGPQFIFQYYEKEERGRGNFPDRFSARQFPNYSSELNVNALLLGDSALYLCASSLVAVPEPQHFGDGTRLSIL.

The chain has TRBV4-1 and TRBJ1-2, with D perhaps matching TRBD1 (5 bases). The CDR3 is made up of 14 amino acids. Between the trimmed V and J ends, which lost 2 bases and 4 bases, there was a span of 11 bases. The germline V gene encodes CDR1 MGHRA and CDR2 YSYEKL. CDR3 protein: CASSQLDSLYGYTF. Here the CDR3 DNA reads TGCGCCAGCAGCCAACTAGACAGCCTCTATGGCTACACCTTC.

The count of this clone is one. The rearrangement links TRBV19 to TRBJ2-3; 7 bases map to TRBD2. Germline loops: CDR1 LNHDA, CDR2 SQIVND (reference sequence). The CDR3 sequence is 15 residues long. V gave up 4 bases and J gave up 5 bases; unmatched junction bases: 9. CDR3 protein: CASSTWREGGDTQYF. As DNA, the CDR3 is TGTGCCAGTAGTACCTGGAGGGAGGGCGGAGATACGCAGTATTTT.

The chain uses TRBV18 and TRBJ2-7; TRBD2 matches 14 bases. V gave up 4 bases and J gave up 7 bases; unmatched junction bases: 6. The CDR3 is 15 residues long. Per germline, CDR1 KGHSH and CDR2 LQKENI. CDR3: CASSLGTSGSWEQYF. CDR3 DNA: TGTGCCAGCTCACTCGGGACTAGCGGGAGTTGGGAGCAGTACTTC.

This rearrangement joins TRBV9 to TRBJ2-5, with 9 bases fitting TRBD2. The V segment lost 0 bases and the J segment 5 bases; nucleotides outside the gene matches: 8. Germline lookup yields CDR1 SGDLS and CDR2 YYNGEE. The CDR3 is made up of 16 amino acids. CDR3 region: CASSVGVAGVRETQYF. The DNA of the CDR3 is TGTGCCAGCAGCGTAGGGGTAGCGGGAGTCAGGGAGACCCAGTACTTC. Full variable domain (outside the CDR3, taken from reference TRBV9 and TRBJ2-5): DSGVTQTPKHLITATGQRVTLRCSPRSGDLSVYWYQQSLDQGLQFLIQYYNGEERAKGNILERFSAQQFPDLHSELNLSSLELGDSALYFCASSVGVAGVRETQYFGPGTRLLVL.

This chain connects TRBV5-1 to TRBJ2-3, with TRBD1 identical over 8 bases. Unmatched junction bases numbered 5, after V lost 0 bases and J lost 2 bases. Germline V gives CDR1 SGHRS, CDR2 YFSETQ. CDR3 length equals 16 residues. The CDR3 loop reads CASSLGDRPNTDTQYF. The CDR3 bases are TGCGCCAGCAGCTTGGGGGACAGGCCCAACACAGATACGCAGTATTTT.

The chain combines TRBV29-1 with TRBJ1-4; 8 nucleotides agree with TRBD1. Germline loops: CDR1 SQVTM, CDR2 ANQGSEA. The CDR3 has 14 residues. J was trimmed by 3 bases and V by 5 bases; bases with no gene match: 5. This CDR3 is CSVLTGGPNEKLFF. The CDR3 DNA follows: TGCAGCGTTTTAACAGGGGGACCTAATGAAAAACTGTTTTTT.

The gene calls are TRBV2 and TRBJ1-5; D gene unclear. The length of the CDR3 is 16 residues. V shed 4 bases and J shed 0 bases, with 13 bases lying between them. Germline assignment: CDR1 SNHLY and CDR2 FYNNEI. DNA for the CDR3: TGTGCCAGCAGTGTTCGCGCCACCTATAGCAATCAGCCCCAGCATTTT. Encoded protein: CASSVRATYSNQPQHF.

CDR3 in amino acids: CASSTDGGDGYTF. CDR3 DNA sequence: TGCGCCAGCAGCACCGACGGGGGGGATGGCTACACCTTC. The gene calls are TRBV5-1 and TRBJ1-2, with a tentative D call TRBD1 (5 bases). Germline-derived CDR1 and CDR2 are SGHRS and YFSETQ. The CDR3 spans 13 residues. V was clipped by 4 bases and J by 6 bases, with 13 bases between them. The entire variable domain, with the rest obtained from reference TRBV5-1 and TRBJ1-2, is as follows: KAGVTQTPRYLIKTRGQQVTLSCSPISGHRSVSWYQQTPGQGLQFLFEYFSETQRNKGNFPGRFSGRQFSNSRSEMNVSTLELGDSALYLCASSTDGGDGYTFGSGTRLTVV.

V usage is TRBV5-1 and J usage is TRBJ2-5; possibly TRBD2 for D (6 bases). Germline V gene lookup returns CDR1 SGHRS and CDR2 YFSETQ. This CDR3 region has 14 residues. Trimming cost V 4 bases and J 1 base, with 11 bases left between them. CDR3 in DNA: TGCGCCAGCAGCCGTACCGGGGGCCAAGAGACCCAGTACTTC. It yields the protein CASSRTGGQETQYF.

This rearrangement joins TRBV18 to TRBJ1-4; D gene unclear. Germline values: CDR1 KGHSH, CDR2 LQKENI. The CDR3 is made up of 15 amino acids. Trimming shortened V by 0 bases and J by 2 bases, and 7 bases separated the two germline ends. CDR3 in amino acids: CASSPPSRTNEKLFF. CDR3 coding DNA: TGTGCCAGCTCACCACCGTCTCGGACTAATGAAAAACTGTTTTTT.